The rows below give T cell receptor beta chains drawn from one sample of a study of patients and donors after allogeneic stem cell transplantation. TCRdb reprocessed the RT-PCR reads with MiXCR, giving one entry per CDR3 protein. The table has 410,000 or so distinct CDR3 sequences, under 20% seen once. The sample taken for sequencing was blood, either unsorted or a sorted T cell fraction (not recorded which). Receptors originate from a human donor who was either an allogeneic HSCT recipient or a stem cell or donor lymphocyte infusion donor (not recorded which). It is not recorded whose cells these are; they may come from a transplant donor. CDR3s include the opening cysteine and the closing phenylalanine or tryptophan. D genes are given only for firm matches. Expanded clones are given a class, and other clones once, few, many or no size at all.

d_gene: .; v_gene: TRBV3-1; abundance: .; j_gene: TRBJ2-7; CDR3nt: TGTGCCAGCAGCCAAGGGTCAACTAACTACGAGCAGTACTTC; CDR3aa: CASSQGSTNYEQYF
d_gene: .; v_gene: TRBV2; abundance: few; j_gene: TRBJ2-2; CDR3nt: TGTGCCAGCATGACAGACCTAGGGACCGGGGAGCTGTTTTTT; CDR3aa: CASMTDLGTGELFF
d_gene: .; v_gene: TRBV29-1; abundance: .; j_gene: TRBJ2-3; CDR3nt: TGCAGCGTTGATGGGCAGGGAAGGAGAGACCCTAGCACAGATACGCAGTATTTT; CDR3aa: CSVDGQGRRDPSTDTQYF
d_gene: .; v_gene: TRBV28; abundance: .; j_gene: TRBJ2-7; CDR3nt: TGTGCCAGCGCGTCGCCCGGGGAACACTACGAGCAGTACTTC; CDR3aa: CASASPGEHYEQYF
d_gene: TRBD1; v_gene: TRBV6-1; abundance: .; j_gene: TRBJ1-5; CDR3nt: TGTGCCAGCAGTGGTGGGACAGGCAGCAGCAATCAGCCCCAGCATTTT; CDR3aa: CASSGGTGSSNQPQHF
d_gene: TRBD2; v_gene: TRBV7-2; abundance: .; j_gene: TRBJ2-3; CDR3nt: TGTGCCAGCAGCGTCACTAGCGGGGGGGCCCCAGATACGCAGTATTTT; CDR3aa: CASSVTSGGAPDTQYF
d_gene: .; v_gene: TRBV28; abundance: .; j_gene: TRBJ1-2; CDR3nt: TGTGCCAGCAGTTTCCGCGACCGTGGCTACACCTTC; CDR3aa: CASSFRDRGYTF
d_gene: TRBD1; v_gene: TRBV10-3; abundance: few; j_gene: TRBJ2-7; CDR3nt: TGTGCCATCAGTGAGCGGACAGGCCCCTACGAGCAGTACTTC; CDR3aa: CAISERTGPYEQYF
d_gene: .; v_gene: TRBV12-3/TRBV12-4; abundance: many; j_gene: TRBJ1-2; CDR3nt: TGTGCCAGCAGTTTGAGGGGGGCGCCCGGCTATGGCTACACCTTC; CDR3aa: CASSLRGAPGYGYTF
d_gene: TRBD1; v_gene: TRBV11-1; abundance: few; j_gene: TRBJ1-2; CDR3nt: TGTGCCAGCAGCTCATCCCCCGGGACAGGGGGCGCCCATGGCTATGGCTACACCTTC; CDR3aa: CASSSSPGTGGAHGYGYTF
d_gene: TRBD1; v_gene: TRBV12-3/TRBV12-4; abundance: many; j_gene: TRBJ1-1; CDR3nt: TGTGCCAGCAGCGAGAGACCGGGGACAGGGGCGAACACTGAAGCTTTCTTT; CDR3aa: CASSERPGTGANTEAFF
d_gene: .; v_gene: TRBV7-4; abundance: .; j_gene: TRBJ1-4; CDR3nt: TGTGCCAGCAGCTTCGGGTTGGGGGACTCAACTAATGAAAAACTGTTTTTT; CDR3aa: CASSFGLGDSTNEKLFF
d_gene: .; v_gene: TRBV5-1; abundance: many; j_gene: TRBJ1-1; CDR3nt: TGCGCCAGCAGCTCGGGGCCGGGGAACACTGAAGCTTTCTTT; CDR3aa: CASSSGPGNTEAFF
d_gene: TRBD1; v_gene: TRBV5-1; abundance: few; j_gene: TRBJ1-2; CDR3nt: TGCGCCAGCAGCTTGCCAGGGGGCGGATCAAATGGCTACACCTTC; CDR3aa: CASSLPGGGSNGYTF
d_gene: TRBD1; v_gene: TRBV7-3; abundance: many; j_gene: TRBJ2-7; CDR3nt: TGTGCCAGCAGCCCCGGGACAGGGGGCAACGAGCAGTACTTC; CDR3aa: CASSPGTGGNEQYF
d_gene: .; v_gene: TRBV7-9; abundance: few; j_gene: TRBJ2-7; CDR3nt: TGTGCCAGCAGCTTAGCAGATCTGAACGAGCAGTACTTC; CDR3aa: CASSLADLNEQYF
d_gene: TRBD2; v_gene: TRBV20-1; abundance: .; j_gene: TRBJ2-1; CDR3nt: TGCAGTGCTGGGACTAGCGGGAGCTCCTACAATGAGCAGTTCTTC; CDR3aa: CSAGTSGSSYNEQFF
d_gene: TRBD2; v_gene: TRBV29-1; abundance: many; j_gene: TRBJ2-5; CDR3nt: TGCAGCGTTGAAGGTCGGACTAGCGGGAGGGAGACCCAGTACTTC; CDR3aa: CSVEGRTSGRETQYF
d_gene: .; v_gene: TRBV6-1; abundance: .; j_gene: TRBJ2-1; CDR3nt: TGTGCCAGCAGCCCAGCGGTAAGCTCCTACAATGAGCAGTTCTTC; CDR3aa: CASSPAVSSYNEQFF
d_gene: TRBD1; v_gene: TRBV3-1; abundance: once; j_gene: TRBJ2-1; CDR3nt: TGTGCCAGCAGCCAAGACCCTCCTAGGACAGGGGGGGTGGATGAGCAGTTCTTC; CDR3aa: CASSQDPPRTGGVDEQFF
d_gene: .; v_gene: TRBV27; abundance: .; j_gene: TRBJ1-5; CDR3nt: TGTGCCAGCAGATCTGCTATCAATCAGCCCCAGCATTTT; CDR3aa: CASRSAINQPQHF
d_gene: .; v_gene: TRBV4-1; abundance: few; j_gene: TRBJ2-5; CDR3nt: TGCGCCAGCAGCCAACCCTTCGAGACCCAGTACTTC; CDR3aa: CASSQPFETQYF
d_gene: TRBD1; v_gene: TRBV9; abundance: few; j_gene: TRBJ1-2; CDR3nt: TGTGCCAGCAGCGCCGGGACAGGGGGCGGTGGCTACACCTTC; CDR3aa: CASSAGTGGGGYTF
d_gene: .; v_gene: TRBV15; abundance: .; j_gene: TRBJ1-3; CDR3nt: TGTGCCACCAGCAGAGATGCAGCGGGGTCCGGAAACACCATATATTTT; CDR3aa: CATSRDAAGSGNTIYF
d_gene: .; v_gene: TRBV27; abundance: few; j_gene: TRBJ2-7; CDR3nt: TGTGCCAGCAGGCGATACAGTTACCCGTCCTACGAGCAGTACTTC; CDR3aa: CASRRYSYPSYEQYF
d_gene: .; v_gene: TRBV2; abundance: few; j_gene: TRBJ1-1; CDR3nt: TGTGCCAGCATCATGAGCAGGTCTGATTTCTTT; CDR3aa: CASIMSRSDFF
d_gene: TRBD2; v_gene: TRBV10-3; abundance: many; j_gene: TRBJ2-1; CDR3nt: TGTGCCATCAGCGACCCTGGACTAGCGGGAGGTGACGTGCAGTTCTTC; CDR3aa: CAISDPGLAGGDVQFF
d_gene: TRBD1; v_gene: TRBV5-6; abundance: .; j_gene: TRBJ2-1; CDR3nt: TGTGCCAGCAGCTTGGACAGGGGTGCGGCCAATGAGCAGTTCTTC; CDR3aa: CASSLDRGAANEQFF
d_gene: .; v_gene: TRBV25-1; abundance: .; j_gene: TRBJ1-2; CDR3nt: TGTGCCAGCAGTGAATATTACAGATATGGCTACACCTTC; CDR3aa: CASSEYYRYGYTF
d_gene: .; v_gene: TRBV25-1; abundance: few; j_gene: TRBJ2-5; CDR3nt: TGTGCCAGCAGTGAATTCACGCCCTTGGGAGAGACCCAGTACTTC; CDR3aa: CASSEFTPLGETQYF
d_gene: TRBD1; v_gene: TRBV7-2; abundance: .; j_gene: TRBJ2-5; CDR3nt: TGTGCCAGCAGCTTGACAGGGGGCGAGGAGACCCAGTACTTC; CDR3aa: CASSLTGGEETQYF
d_gene: .; v_gene: TRBV3-1; abundance: few; j_gene: TRBJ2-7; CDR3nt: TGTGCCAGCAGCCCCGGGGGGCTAGCGTCGACCTACGAGCAGTACTTC; CDR3aa: CASSPGGLASTYEQYF
d_gene: .; v_gene: TRBV2; abundance: few; j_gene: TRBJ1-6; CDR3nt: TGTGCCAGCAAATCCGGGTCAGGCTATAATTCACCCCTCCACTTT; CDR3aa: CASKSGSGYNSPLHF
d_gene: .; v_gene: TRBV6-2/TRBV6-3; abundance: .; j_gene: TRBJ2-7; CDR3nt: TGTGCCAGCAGTTACCGGCGAGCCTACGAGCAGTACTTC; CDR3aa: CASSYRRAYEQYF
d_gene: .; v_gene: TRBV20-1; abundance: .; j_gene: TRBJ2-5; CDR3nt: TGCAGTGCTGAAGGGGGGCATGTGGAGACCCAGTACTTC; CDR3aa: CSAEGGHVETQYF
d_gene: TRBD2; v_gene: TRBV7-9; abundance: many; j_gene: TRBJ2-5; CDR3nt: TGTGCCAGCAGCTTAGAGCGGGAGAAAGAGACCCAGTACTTC; CDR3aa: CASSLEREKETQYF
d_gene: .; v_gene: TRBV10-3; abundance: few; j_gene: TRBJ2-3; CDR3nt: TGTGCCATCAGTGAGTCGAACTCTGATACGCAGTATTTT; CDR3aa: CAISESNSDTQYF
d_gene: .; v_gene: TRBV7-2; abundance: .; j_gene: TRBJ1-6; CDR3nt: TGTGCCAGCAGCTTAGAGCAAGCAGGGAATAATTCACCCCTCCACTTT; CDR3aa: CASSLEQAGNNSPLHF